Below are 21 T cell receptor beta chains sequenced from a single sample in a study of monozygotic twins with inflammatory bowel disease (dated by TCRdb to the late 2010s). Libraries were made using 5' RACE. TCRdb lists the instrument as Illumina HiSeq 2500. TCRdb reprocessed the public reads and reports one entry per CDR3 protein sequence, without DNA. The sample has 400,000 or so distinct CDR3 sequences on record. The ten largest clones capture roughly 2.2% of the sample. Sequenced material: blood. These receptors were collected from a human donor with ulcerative colitis or Crohn's disease, or a healthy co-twin of an affected twin (not recorded which).

The chain employs TRBV29-1 and TRBJ2-5; checking the TCRdb D call of TRBD1 is not possible without DNA. The V gene's germline CDR1 is SQVTM and CDR2 ANQGSEA. The CDR3 has 12 amino acids. The CDR3 region is CSARRAEETQYF.

CDR3 amino acids: CASSRSGGAAELFF. This chain links TRBV4-1 with TRBJ2-2; there is no DNA to check the TCRdb D call of TRBD2. Germline CDR1 reads MGHRA; CDR2 reads YSYEKL. The CDR3 contains 14 residues.

The chain carries TRBV19 and TRBJ1-1; TCRdb lists TRBD1, though no DNA is available to test this call. The germline CDR1 and CDR2 sequences are LNHDA and SQIVND (reference sequence). This CDR3 is built from 13 residues. CDR3 in amino acids: CASRRWGDTEAFF. Full variable domain (missing parts from reference TRBV19 and TRBJ1-1): DGGITQSPKYLFRKEGQNVTLSCEQNLNHDAMYWYRQDPGQGLRLIYYSQIVNDFQKGDIAEGYSVSREKKESFPLTVTSAQKNPTAFYLCASRRWGDTEAFFGQGTRLTVV.

This chain joins TRBV12-3 or TRBV12-4 and TRBJ2-6; without DNA, the TCRdb call of TRBD1 cannot be checked. CDR3 length: 19 amino acids. CDR3 region: CASRGARDRFFFGANVLTF.

The chain employs TRBV10-3 and TRBJ2-7; TCRdb returns TRBD1, unconfirmable since there is no DNA. The CDR3 runs 14 residues. Per germline, CDR1 ENHRY and CDR2 SYGVKD. The CDR3: CAIRAGTETYEQYF.

The chain couples TRBV27 to TRBJ1-6; TCRdb's D call, TRBD1, is unchecked because there is no DNA. Germline CDR1 and CDR2: MNHEY and SMNVEV (reference sequence). This CDR3 region has 14 residues. CDR3: CASSWGTGNSPLHF.

The chain combines TRBV14 with TRBJ1-1; TCRdb lists TRBD1, though no DNA is available to test this call. The germline V gene encodes CDR1 SGHDN and CDR2 FVKESK. There are 15 residues in the CDR3. CDR3 amino acids: CASSQGKWARTEAFF.

The V and J genes are TRBV11-1 and TRBJ2-1. Germline loops: CDR1 SGHAT, CDR2 FQDESV (reference sequence). This CDR3 region has 11 residues. The CDR3 is CASEKSNEQFF. Based on the CDR3 plus reference TRBV11-1 and TRBJ2-1, the full variable domain is EAEVAQSPRYKITEKSQAVAFWCDPISGHATLYWYRQILGQGPELLVQFQDESVVDDSQLPKDRFSAERLKGVDSTLKIQPAELGDSAMYLCASEKSNEQFFGPGTRLTVL.

The gene calls are TRBV7-3 and TRBJ1-1. The CDR3 covers 13 residues. Germline CDR1 reads SGHTA; CDR2 reads FQGTGA. The CDR3 sequence is CASSLNKGAEAFF.

V usage is TRBV5-1 and J usage is TRBJ2-2; TCRdb proposes TRBD1, but this gene call is untestable without DNA. The germline gives CDR1 SGHRS, CDR2 YFSETQ. The CDR3 sequence is 15 residues long. This CDR3 reads CASSLRAGYTGELFF.

The chain uses TRBV4-1 and TRBJ2-1; TCRdb returns TRBD2, unconfirmable since there is no DNA. The CDR3 sequence is 15 residues long. Per the germline V gene, CDR1 is MGHRA and CDR2 is YSYEKL. CDR3 sequence: CASSQEILGGDEQFF.

V usage is TRBV19 and J usage is TRBJ1-6; TCRdb gives TRBD1 as the D gene, but with no DNA this cannot be confirmed. From germline, CDR1 is LNHDA and CDR2 SQIVND (reference sequence). The CDR3 is 12 amino acids. The CDR3 region is CASGIDNSPLHF. The full variable domain, its missing parts supplied by reference TRBV19 and TRBJ1-6, is DGGITQSPKYLFRKEGQNVTLSCEQNLNHDAMYWYRQDPGQGLRLIYYSQIVNDFQKGDIAEGYSVSREKKESFPLTVTSAQKNPTAFYLCASGIDNSPLHFGNGTRLTVT.

The rearrangement uses TRBV10-3 and TRBJ1-5; checking the TCRdb D call of TRBD1 is not possible without DNA. The CDR3 has 13 amino acids. From germline, CDR1 is ENHRY and CDR2 SYGVKD. The CDR3 reads CAIGQLSNQPQHF.

The chain joins TRBV5-1 to TRBJ2-7; the D gene TCRdb calls, TRBD1, cannot be checked with no DNA. The length of the CDR3 is 16 residues. Looked up from germline, CDR1 is SGHRS and CDR2 is YFSETQ. CDR3 region: CASSSAEGQGYYEQYF.

CDR3 sequence: CASRHEGGLNTEAFF. The J gene is TRBJ1-1, the V gene TRBV6-1. The CDR3 totals 15 residues. Germline assignment: CDR1 MNHNS and CDR2 SASEGT.

J is TRBJ1-1 and V is TRBV6-5. The CDR3 has 13 residues. In germline, CDR1 is MNHEY, CDR2 SVGAGI. CDR3 sequence: CASSYYQDTEAFF.

This chain connects TRBV7-3 to TRBJ2-2; no DNA is available, so the TRBD1 call from TCRdb remains unchecked. CDR3 length: 14 residues. Germline V gene sequence: CDR1 SGHTA, CDR2 FQGTGA. The CDR3: CASSLTRDTGELFF.

The chain couples TRBV5-5 to TRBJ1-1; without DNA, the TCRdb call of TRBD1 cannot be checked. The germline CDR1 and CDR2 sequences are SGHKS and YYEKEE (reference sequence). The CDR3 is 13 residues long. The CDR3 spells CASSLRGVAEAFF.

The rearrangement joins TRBV5-1 to TRBJ1-2. The germline gives CDR1 SGHRS, CDR2 YFSETQ. The CDR3 totals 13 residues. CDR3 sequence: CASSLGSTEGYTF.

The rearrangement uses TRBV27 and TRBJ2-1; the TCRdb call, TRBD1, lacks DNA for checking. Germline CDR1 and CDR2: MNHEY and SMNVEV (reference sequence). CDR3 length equals 17 residues. The CDR3 sequence: CASSKAGAAHSYNEQFF.

This chain uses TRBV10-3 with TRBJ2-7; the D call from TCRdb, TRBD2, cannot be confirmed without DNA. The CDR3 loop spans 16 amino acids. Germline loops: CDR1 ENHRY, CDR2 SYGVKD. The CDR3 sequence is CAIRKTSGMDLYEQYF.